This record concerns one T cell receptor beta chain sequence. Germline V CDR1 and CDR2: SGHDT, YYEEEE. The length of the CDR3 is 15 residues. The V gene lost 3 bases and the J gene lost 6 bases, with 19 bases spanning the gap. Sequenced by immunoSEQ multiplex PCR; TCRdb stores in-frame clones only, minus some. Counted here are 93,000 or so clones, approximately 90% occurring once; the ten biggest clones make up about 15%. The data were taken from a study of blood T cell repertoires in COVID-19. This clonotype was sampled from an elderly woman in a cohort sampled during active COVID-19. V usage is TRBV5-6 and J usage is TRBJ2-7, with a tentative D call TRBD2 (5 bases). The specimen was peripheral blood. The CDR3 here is CASSWRTPGSGEQYF. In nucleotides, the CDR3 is TGTGCCAGCAGCTGGAGGACTCCCGGATCCGGCGAGCAGTACTTC.